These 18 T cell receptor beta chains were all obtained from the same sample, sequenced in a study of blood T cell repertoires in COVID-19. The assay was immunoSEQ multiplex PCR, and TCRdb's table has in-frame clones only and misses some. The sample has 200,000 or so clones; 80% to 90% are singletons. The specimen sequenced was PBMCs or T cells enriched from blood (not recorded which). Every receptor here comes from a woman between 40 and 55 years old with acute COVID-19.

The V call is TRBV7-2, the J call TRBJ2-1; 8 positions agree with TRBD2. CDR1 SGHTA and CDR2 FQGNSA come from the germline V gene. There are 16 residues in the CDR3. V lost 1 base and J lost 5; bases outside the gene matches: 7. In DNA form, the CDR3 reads TGTGCCAGCAGCTTAGGGAAGCTAGCGGGTAACAATGAGCAGTTCTTC. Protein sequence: CASSLGKLAGNNEQFF.

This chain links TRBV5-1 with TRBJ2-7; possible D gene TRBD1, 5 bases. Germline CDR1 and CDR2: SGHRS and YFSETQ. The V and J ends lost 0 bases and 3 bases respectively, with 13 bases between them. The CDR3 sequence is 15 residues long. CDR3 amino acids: CASSLVRGRLYEQYF. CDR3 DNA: TGCGCCAGCAGCTTGGTAAGGGGCCGCCTCTACGAGCAGTACTTC.

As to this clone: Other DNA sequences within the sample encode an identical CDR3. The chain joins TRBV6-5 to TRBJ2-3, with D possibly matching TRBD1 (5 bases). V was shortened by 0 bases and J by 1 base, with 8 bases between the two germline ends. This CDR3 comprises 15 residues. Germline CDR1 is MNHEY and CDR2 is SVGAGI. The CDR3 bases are TGTGCCAGCAGTTACTCAGGCAGGGGCACAGATACGCAGTATTTT. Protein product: CASSYSGRGTDTQYF.

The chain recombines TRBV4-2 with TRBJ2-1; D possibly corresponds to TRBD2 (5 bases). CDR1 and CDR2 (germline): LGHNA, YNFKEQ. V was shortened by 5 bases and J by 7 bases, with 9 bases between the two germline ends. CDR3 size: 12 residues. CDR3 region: CASSWTGNEQFF. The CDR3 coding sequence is TGTGCCAGCAGCTGGACTGGAAATGAGCAGTTCTTC.

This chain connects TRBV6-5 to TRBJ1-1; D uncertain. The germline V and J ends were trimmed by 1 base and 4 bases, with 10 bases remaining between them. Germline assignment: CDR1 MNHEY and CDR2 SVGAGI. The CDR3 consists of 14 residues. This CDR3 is CASSYLWEGTEAFF. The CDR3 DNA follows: TGTGCCAGCAGTTACTTATGGGAGGGCACTGAAGCTTTCTTT.

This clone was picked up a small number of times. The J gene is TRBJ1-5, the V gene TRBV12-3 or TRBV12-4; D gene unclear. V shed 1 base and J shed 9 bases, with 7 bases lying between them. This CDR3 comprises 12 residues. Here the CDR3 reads CASSLGQGPQHF. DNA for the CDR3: TGTGCCAGCAGTTTAGGACAAGGGCCCCAGCATTTT.

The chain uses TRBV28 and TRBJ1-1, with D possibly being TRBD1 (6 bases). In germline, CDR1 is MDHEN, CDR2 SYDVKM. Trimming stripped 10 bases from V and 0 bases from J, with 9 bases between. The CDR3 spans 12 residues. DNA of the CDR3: TGTGCCACCGGACAGTTGAACACTGAAGCTTTCTTT. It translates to CATGQLNTEAFF.

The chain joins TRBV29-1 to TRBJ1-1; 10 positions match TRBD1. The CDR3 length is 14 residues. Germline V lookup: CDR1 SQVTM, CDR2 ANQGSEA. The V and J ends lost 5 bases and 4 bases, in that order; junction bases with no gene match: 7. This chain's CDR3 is CSVCRDRGCTEAFF. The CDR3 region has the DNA TGCAGCGTTTGCCGGGACAGGGGCTGCACTGAAGCTTTCTTT.

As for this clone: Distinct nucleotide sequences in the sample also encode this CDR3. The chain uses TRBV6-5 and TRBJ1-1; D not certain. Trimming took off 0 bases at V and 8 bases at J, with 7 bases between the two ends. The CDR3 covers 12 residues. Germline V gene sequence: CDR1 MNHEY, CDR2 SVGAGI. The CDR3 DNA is TGTGCCAGCAGTTACTCGGGGAGGGAAGCTTTCTTT. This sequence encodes CASSYSGREAFF.

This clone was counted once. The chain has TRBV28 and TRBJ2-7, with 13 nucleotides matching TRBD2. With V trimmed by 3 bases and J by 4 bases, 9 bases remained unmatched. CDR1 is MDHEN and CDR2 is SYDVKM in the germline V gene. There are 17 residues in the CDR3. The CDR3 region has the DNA TGTGCCAGCAGTTTCCCCTCCGGGACTAGCGGGAAATACGAGCAGTACTTC. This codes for CASSFPSGTSGKYEQYF.

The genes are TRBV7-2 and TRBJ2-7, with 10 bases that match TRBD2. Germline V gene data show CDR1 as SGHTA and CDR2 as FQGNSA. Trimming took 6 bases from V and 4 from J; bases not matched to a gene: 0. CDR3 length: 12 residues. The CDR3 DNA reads TGTGCCAGCAGTAGCGGGAGGTACGAGCAGTACTTC. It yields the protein CASSSGRYEQYF.

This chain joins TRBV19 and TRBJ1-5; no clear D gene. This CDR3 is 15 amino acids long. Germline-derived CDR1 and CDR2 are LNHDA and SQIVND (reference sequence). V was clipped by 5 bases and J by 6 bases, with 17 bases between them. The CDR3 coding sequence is TGTGCCAGTAGTGGCATGGCGGGAGGTGTTCAGCCCCAGCATTTT. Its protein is CASSGMAGGVQPQHF. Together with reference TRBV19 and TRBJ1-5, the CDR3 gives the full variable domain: DGGITQSPKYLFRKEGQNVTLSCEQNLNHDAMYWYRQDPGQGLRLIYYSQIVNDFQKGDIAEGYSVSREKKESFPLTVTSAQKNPTAFYLCASSGMAGGVQPQHFGDGTRLSIL.

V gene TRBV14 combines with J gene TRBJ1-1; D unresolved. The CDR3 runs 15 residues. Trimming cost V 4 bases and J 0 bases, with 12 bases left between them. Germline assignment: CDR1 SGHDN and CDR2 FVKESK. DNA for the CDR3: TGTGCCAGCAGCCCCCAACGGGATATGAACACTGAAGCTTTCTTT. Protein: CASSPQRDMNTEAFF.

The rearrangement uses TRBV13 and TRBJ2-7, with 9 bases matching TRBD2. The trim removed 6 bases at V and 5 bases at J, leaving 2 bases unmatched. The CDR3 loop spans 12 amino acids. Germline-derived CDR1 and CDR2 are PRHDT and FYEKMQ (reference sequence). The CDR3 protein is CASSGTSNEQYF. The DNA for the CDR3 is TGTGCCAGCAGTGGGACTAGCAACGAGCAGTACTTC.

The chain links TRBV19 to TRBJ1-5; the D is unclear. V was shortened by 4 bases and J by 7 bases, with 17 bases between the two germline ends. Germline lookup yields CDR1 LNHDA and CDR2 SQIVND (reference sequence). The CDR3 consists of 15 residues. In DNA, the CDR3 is TGTGCCAGTAGTACTAGAAGCGCCTTCGGGCAGCCCCAGCATTTT. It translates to CASSTRSAFGQPQHF.

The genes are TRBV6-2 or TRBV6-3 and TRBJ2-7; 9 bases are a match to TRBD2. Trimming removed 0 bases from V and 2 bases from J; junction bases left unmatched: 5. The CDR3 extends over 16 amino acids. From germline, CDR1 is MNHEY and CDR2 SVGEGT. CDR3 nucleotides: TGTGCCAGCAGTTACTCCCGGGCGGGAGGGACCTACGAGCAGTACTTC. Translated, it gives CASSYSRAGGTYEQYF.

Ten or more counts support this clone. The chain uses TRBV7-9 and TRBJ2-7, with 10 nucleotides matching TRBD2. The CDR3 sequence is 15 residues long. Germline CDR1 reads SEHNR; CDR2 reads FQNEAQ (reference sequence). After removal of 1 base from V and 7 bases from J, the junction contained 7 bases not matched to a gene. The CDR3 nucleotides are TGTGCCAGCAGCTTAGTACTAGCGGGACGACGGGAGCAGTACTTC. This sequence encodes CASSLVLAGRREQYF.

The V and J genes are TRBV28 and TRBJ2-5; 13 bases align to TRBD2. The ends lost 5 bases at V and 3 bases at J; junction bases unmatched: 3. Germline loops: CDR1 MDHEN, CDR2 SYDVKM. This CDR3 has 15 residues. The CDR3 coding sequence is TGTGCCAGCAGTACTAGCGGGAGGGGAGAAGAGACCCAGTACTTC. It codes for CASSTSGRGEETQYF. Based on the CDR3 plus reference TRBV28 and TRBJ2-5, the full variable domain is DVKVTQSSRYLVKRTGEKVFLECVQDMDHENMFWYRQDPGLGLRLIYFSYDVKMKEKGDIPEGYSVSREKKERFSLILESASTNQTSMYLCASSTSGRGEETQYFGPGTRLLVL.